This is a list of T cell receptor beta chains from one sample in a study of T cells expressing NK-cell markers. TCRdb re-analyzed the 5' RACE reads; it lists each CDR3 protein once, without DNA. The table lists hundreds of thousands of distinct CDR3 sequences. Sample: blood T cells: a sorted CD56 or NKG2C T cell subset, CD4+ or CD8+ T cells, or bulk PBMC T cells (not recorded which). Every receptor here comes from a woman between 18 and 75 years old in good health. CDR3s include the opening cysteine and the closing phenylalanine or tryptophan. Fields, in order: J gene, V gene, CDR3 length, CDR3 protein.

TRBJ1-1	TRBV27	15	CASSPTGGGSTEAFF
TRBJ2-3	TRBV12-3/TRBV12-4	16	CASSFGKHAATDTQYF
TRBJ1-1	TRBV5-1	16	CASSIGQGGGLTEAFF
TRBJ1-6	TRBV9	15	CASSQGASYNSPLHF
TRBJ2-1	TRBV9	18	CASSVGPGTRNSYNEQFF
TRBJ2-6	TRBV28	18	CASSFWTSGRAGANVLTF
TRBJ2-5	TRBV12-3/TRBV12-4	13	CASSFRGPETQYF
TRBJ2-3	TRBV12-3/TRBV12-4	16	CASSLRDQRLTDTQYF
TRBJ2-3	TRBV29-1	12	CSAGPTGEEFYF
TRBJ2-7	TRBV7-9	14	CASSRDRIYYEQYF
TRBJ2-2	TRBV12-3/TRBV12-4	18	CASSLGLAGVANTGELFF
TRBJ1-4	TRBV18	15	CASSPEGKTNEKLFF
TRBJ2-1	TRBV7-2	14	CASSDGWSYNEQFF
TRBJ1-1	TRBV28	15	CASSLSLGGGTEAFF
TRBJ1-1	TRBV6-1	13	CASRSGPNTEAFF
TRBJ1-2	TRBV21-1	16	CASRKVCGTRFYGYTF
TRBJ1-1	TRBV5-1	13	CASSPGFETEAFF
TRBJ2-2	TRBV7-8	16	CASSLRLAGYTGELFF
TRBJ2-2	TRBV3-1	14	CASRKGSNTGELFF
TRBJ2-6	TRBV11-1	18	CASSLAALRDSGANVLTF
TRBJ2-5	TRBV24-1	14	CATSDARTVETQYF
TRBJ2-5	TRBV27	15	CASSFVSGGRETQYF
TRBJ1-6	TRBV19	16	CASSIVPGFEDSPLHF
TRBJ1-5	TRBV12-3/TRBV12-4	14	CASSLGDSRQPQHF
TRBJ2-2	TRBV18	13	CASSLQYTGELFF
TRBJ1-5	TRBV29-1	13	CSVRSNSGEPQHF
TRBJ2-2	TRBV7-9	15	CASSFDMSETGELFF
TRBJ1-1	TRBV5-6	16	CASSLYSPATNTEAFF
TRBJ2-5	TRBV4-2	15	CASSQDGGVGETQYF
TRBJ1-1	TRBV20-1	13	CSASEGLNTEAFF
TRBJ2-1	TRBV20-1	15	CSASGTSGGSDEQFF
TRBJ2-3	TRBV6-2/TRBV6-3	15	CASTEGDRERDTQYF
TRBJ2-7	TRBV20-1	14	CSGETSGKSYEQYF
TRBJ1-2	TRBV14	14	CASSQGVSGYGYTF
TRBJ2-1	TRBV11-2	19	CASSLYGGLARSSYNEQFF
TRBJ2-5	TRBV5-1	15	CASSWDPGQQETQYF
TRBJ1-4	TRBV19	15	CASSMLAVVNEKLFF
TRBJ2-1	TRBV20-1	18	CSARDPTTSGVYYNEQFF
TRBJ2-7	TRBV6-9	12	CASTPPLYEQYF